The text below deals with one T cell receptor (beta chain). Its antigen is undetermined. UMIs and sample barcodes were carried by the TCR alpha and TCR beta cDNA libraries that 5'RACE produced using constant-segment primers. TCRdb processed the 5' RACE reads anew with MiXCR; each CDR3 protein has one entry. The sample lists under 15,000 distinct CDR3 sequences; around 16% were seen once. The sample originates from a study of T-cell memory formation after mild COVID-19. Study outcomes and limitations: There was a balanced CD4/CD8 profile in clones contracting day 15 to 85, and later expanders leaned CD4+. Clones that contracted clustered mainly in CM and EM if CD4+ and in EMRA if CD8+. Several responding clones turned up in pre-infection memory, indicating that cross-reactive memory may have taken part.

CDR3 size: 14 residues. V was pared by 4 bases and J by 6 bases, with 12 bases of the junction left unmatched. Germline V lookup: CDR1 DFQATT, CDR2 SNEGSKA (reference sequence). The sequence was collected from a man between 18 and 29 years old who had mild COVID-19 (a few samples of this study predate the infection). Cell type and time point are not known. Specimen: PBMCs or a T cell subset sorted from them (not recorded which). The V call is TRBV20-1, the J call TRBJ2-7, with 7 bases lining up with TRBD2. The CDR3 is CSAKLAGWGVEQYF. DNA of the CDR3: TGCAGTGCTAAATTAGCGGGCTGGGGGGTCGAGCAGTACTTC.